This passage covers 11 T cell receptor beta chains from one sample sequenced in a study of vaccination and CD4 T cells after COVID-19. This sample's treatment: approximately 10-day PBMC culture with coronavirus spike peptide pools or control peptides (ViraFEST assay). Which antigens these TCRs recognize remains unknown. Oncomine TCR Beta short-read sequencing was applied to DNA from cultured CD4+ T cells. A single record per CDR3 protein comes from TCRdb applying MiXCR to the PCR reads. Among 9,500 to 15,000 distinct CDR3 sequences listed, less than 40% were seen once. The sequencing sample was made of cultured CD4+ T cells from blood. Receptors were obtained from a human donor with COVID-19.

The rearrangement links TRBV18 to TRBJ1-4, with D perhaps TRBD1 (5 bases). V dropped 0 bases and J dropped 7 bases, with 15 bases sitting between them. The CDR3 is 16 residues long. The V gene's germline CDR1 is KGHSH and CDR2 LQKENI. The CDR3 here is CASSPPSGRETEKLFF. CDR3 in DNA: TGTGCCAGCTCACCACCGTCCGGCAGGGAGACTGAAAAACTGTTTTTT. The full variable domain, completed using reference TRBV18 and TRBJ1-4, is NAGVMQNPRHLVRRRGQEARLRCSPMKGHSHVYWYRQLPEEGLKFMVYLQKENIIDESGMPKERFSAEFPKEGPSILRIQQVVRGDSAAYFCASSPPSGRETEKLFFGSGTQLSVL.

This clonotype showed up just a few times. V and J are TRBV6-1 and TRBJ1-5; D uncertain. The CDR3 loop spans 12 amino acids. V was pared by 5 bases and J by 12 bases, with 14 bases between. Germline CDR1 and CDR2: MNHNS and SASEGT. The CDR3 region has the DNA TGTGCCAGCAGTCCCCTATCTGAGAGCCAGCATTTT. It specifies CASSPLSESQHF.

CDR3 nucleotide sequence: TGTGCCAGCAGCCAAGCCTCCACGAGCAATCAGCCCCAGCATTTT. Amino acids: CASSQASTSNQPQHF. V is TRBV4-2 and J is TRBJ1-5; D gene uncertain. Trimming removed 1 base at V and 1 base at J, with 8 bases between. The CDR3 contains 15 residues. Germline CDR1 LGHNA, CDR2 YNFKEQ.

The CDR3 loop reads CSARDPGGLLNTEAFF. The CDR3 DNA reads TGCAGTGCTAGGGACCCAGGGGGCCTTTTGAACACTGAAGCTTTCTTT. The V gene is TRBV20-1, the J gene TRBJ1-1, with 8 bases lining up with TRBD1. Looked up from germline, CDR1 is DFQATT and CDR2 is SNEGSKA (reference sequence). With V trimmed by 3 bases and J by 0 bases, 9 bases remained unmatched. The CDR3 has 16 residues.

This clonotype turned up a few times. CDR3 nucleotide sequence: TGCAGTGCTCTCGGACAGGCGATTGCCCGGGGCACCATATATTTT. Protein: CSALGQAIARGTIYF. V and J are TRBV20-1 and TRBJ1-3, with 7 positions matching TRBD1. The CDR3 has 15 amino acids. V shed 5 bases and J 9 bases; nucleotides not matched to a gene: 16. Germline CDR1 is DFQATT and CDR2 is SNEGSKA (reference sequence).

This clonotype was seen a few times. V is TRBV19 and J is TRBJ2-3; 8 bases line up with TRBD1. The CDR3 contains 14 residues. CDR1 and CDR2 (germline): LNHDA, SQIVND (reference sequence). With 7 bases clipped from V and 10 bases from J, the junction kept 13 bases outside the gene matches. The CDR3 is CASKSQGDPPAQYF. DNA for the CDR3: TGTGCCAGTAAATCACAGGGGGATCCCCCAGCGCAGTATTTT.

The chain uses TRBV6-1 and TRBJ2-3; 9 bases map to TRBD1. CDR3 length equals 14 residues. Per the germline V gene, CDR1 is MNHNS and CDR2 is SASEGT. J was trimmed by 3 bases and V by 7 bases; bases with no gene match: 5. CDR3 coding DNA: TGTGCCAGCACCAGGGACAGGGTAACAGATACGCAGTATTTT. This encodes CASTRDRVTDTQYF.

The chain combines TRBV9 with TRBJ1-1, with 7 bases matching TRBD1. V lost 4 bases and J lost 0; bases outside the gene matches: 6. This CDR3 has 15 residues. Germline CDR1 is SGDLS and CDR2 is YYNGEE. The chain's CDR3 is CASSLLDRVNTEAFF. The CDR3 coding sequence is TGTGCCAGCAGCTTATTAGACAGGGTGAACACTGAAGCTTTCTTT.

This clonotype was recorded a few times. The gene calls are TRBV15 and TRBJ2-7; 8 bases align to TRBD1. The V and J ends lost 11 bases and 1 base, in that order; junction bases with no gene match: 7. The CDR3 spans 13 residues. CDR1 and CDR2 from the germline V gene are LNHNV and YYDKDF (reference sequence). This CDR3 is CASKGQDSYEQYF. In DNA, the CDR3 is TGTGCCTCTAAGGGACAGGATTCCTACGAGCAGTACTTC.

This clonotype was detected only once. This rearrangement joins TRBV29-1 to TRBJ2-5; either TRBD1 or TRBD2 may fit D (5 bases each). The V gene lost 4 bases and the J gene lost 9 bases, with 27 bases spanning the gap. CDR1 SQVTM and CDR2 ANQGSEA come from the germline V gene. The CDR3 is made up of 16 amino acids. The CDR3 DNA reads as TGCAGCGTTGCATATACCGGGACCGAACGATTGGCGTCCCAGTACTTC. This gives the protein CSVAYTGTERLASQYF.

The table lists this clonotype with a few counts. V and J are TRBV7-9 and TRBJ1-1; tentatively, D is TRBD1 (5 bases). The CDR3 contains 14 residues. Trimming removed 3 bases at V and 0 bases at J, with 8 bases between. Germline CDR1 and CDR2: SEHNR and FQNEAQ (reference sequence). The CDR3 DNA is TGTGCCAGCAGCTTCGACAGCCTGAACACTGAAGCTTTCTTT. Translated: CASSFDSLNTEAFF.